This record looks at one TCR beta chain sequence and its context. The source of the sample is a study of T cell changes during pregnancy in multiple sclerosis. Germline loops: CDR1 SGHTS, CDR2 YDEGEE. The V gene lost 0 bases and the J gene lost 3 bases, with 13 bases spanning the gap. This CDR3 is built from 15 residues. The method was immunoSEQ multiplex PCR; TCRdb's version includes in-frame clones alone and lacks a portion of them. The top ten clones hold roughly 2.1% of a sample with approximately 98,000 clones, 92% of them seen once. The sample was peripheral blood, taken after pregnancy. The genes are TRBV5-8 and TRBJ2-7; D gene uncertain. This TCR was recovered from a female donor in good health, enrolled as a control in a pregnancy study. CDR3 DNA sequence: TGTGCCAGCAGCTTGGTTGGGCAGGATTTCTACGAGCAGTACTTC. Encoded protein: CASSLVGQDFYEQYF.